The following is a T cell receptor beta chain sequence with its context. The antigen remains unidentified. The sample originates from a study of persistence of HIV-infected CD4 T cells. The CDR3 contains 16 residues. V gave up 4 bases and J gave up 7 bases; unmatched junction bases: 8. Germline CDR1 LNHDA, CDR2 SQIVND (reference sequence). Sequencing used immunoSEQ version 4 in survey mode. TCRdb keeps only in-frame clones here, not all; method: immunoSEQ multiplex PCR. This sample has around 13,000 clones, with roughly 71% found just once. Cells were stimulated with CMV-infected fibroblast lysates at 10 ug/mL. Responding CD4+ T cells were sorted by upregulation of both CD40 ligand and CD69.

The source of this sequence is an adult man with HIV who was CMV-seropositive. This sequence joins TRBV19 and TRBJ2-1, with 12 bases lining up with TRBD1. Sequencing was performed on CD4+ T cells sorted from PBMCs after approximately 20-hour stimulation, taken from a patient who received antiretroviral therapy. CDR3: CASSTPGTGGENEQFF. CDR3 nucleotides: TGTGCCAGTAGTACGCCCGGGACAGGGGGCGAGAATGAGCAGTTCTTC.